The following is a TCR beta chain sequence with its context. Its antigen is currently unknown. This specimen includes other DNA sequences encoding the same CDR3. The data stem from a study of shared clonotypes between healthy human individuals. Across the study: Donor composition was a couple of women and a few men, aged 18 to 49. Regarding the study as a whole: The donor pool, a small one, limited the genetic and exposure-history diversity represented.

CD45RO-negative, CCR7-positively selected cells formed the naive CD8 fraction, excluding terminally differentiated effector memory CD45RA+ cells. Deep-level running was used for the assay. Using immunoSEQ multiplex PCR, the repertoire was profiled, and TCRdb retains in-frame clones only, with some absent. This repertoire shows over 2,000,000 clones, 90% to 95% found once; its top ten account for about 1.6%. The CDR3 extends over 13 amino acids. The ends were cut back, 5 bases at V and 0 bases at J, with 8 bases in the middle. CDR1 SQVTM and CDR2 ANQGSEA come from the germline V gene. This receptor was taken from a man aged 18 to 29 in good health. Some clones in this sample may be carry-over from other donors' samples. The sample was naive CD8+ T cells from PBMCs. This chain connects TRBV29-1 to TRBJ2-1; D not certain. CDR3 amino acids: CSVPLSSYNEQFF. The CDR3 bases are TGCAGCGTTCCTCTAAGCTCCTACAATGAGCAGTTCTTC.